Each of the 15 T cell receptor beta chains below was sequenced from the same sample in a study of cytomegalovirus exposure and HLA in healthy donors. The primer mix had 60 Vbeta and 13 Jbeta primers. Sequencing was performed with immunoSEQ multiplex PCR; in TCRdb, only in-frame clones are kept and a portion is missing. The profile shows approximately 89,000 clones, more than 75% of them singletons. Source material: PBMCs. The receptor source for this set is a human donor in good health.

The chain couples TRBV29-1 to TRBJ2-1; possibly TRBD1 for D (8 bases). Deletions cut 7 bases from V and 0 bases from J, with 19 bases between. This CDR3 spans 16 amino acids. In germline, CDR1 is SQVTM, CDR2 ANQGSEA. CDR3: CSAGIQGGSSYNEQFF. In DNA, the CDR3 is TGCAGCGCCGGGATACAGGGGGGGAGCTCCTACAATGAGCAGTTCTTC.

This clone was seen a handful of times. In nucleotides, the CDR3 is TGTGCCAGCAGCTTAGTCGGGGGGGCGAGCTCCTACAATGAGCAGTTCTTC. Amino acids: CASSLVGGASSYNEQFF. The chain is built from TRBV7-8 and TRBJ2-1; 8 bases fit TRBD2. The CDR3 contains 17 residues. The V gene's germline CDR1 is SGHVS and CDR2 FQNEAQ. With 1 base clipped from V and 0 bases from J, the junction kept 5 bases outside the gene matches.

The rearrangement links TRBV27 to TRBJ2-3, with 7 bases lining up with TRBD1. Germline assignment: CDR1 MNHEY and CDR2 SMNVEV (reference sequence). Trimming at V came to 2 bases and at J to 1 base, leaving 6 bases not matched to a gene. CDR3 length: 16 residues. In nucleotides, the CDR3 is TGTGCCAGCAGTTTACCCGGGCAGGGGGGCACAGATACGCAGTATTTT. Translating it yields CASSLPGQGGTDTQYF.

This clone has a single count. V gene TRBV12-5 combines with J gene TRBJ2-1; 7 nucleotides line up with TRBD2. The germline V gene encodes CDR1 LGHNT and CDR2 FRNRAP. V dropped 5 bases and J dropped 0; count of bases not matched to a gene: 4. The CDR3 covers 15 residues. CDR3 coding DNA: TGTGCTAGTGGTGCCCCTAGCGGCTCCTACAATGAGCAGTTCTTC. Translating gives CASGAPSGSYNEQFF.

The chain uses TRBV7-3 and TRBJ2-1, with TRBD2 identical over 9 bases. V shed 5 bases, J shed 5 bases, and the junction held 7 bases outside the gene matches. The CDR3 has 15 residues. Looked up from germline, CDR1 is SGHTA and CDR2 is FQGTGA. The chain's CDR3 is CASSPSGGINNEQFF. The CDR3 coding sequence is TGTGCCAGCAGCCCAAGCGGGGGGATAAACAATGAGCAGTTCTTC.

V usage is TRBV7-6 and J usage is TRBJ2-3; 13 positions agree with TRBD2. Germline V gene data show CDR1 as SGHVS and CDR2 as FNYEAQ. With 3 bases clipped from V and 6 bases from J, the junction kept 9 bases outside the gene matches. This CDR3 comprises 17 residues. DNA for the CDR3: TGTGCCAGCAGCTTCGGACTAGCGGGGGCCCGAGTGGATACGCAGTATTTT. It is translated as CASSFGLAGARVDTQYF.

V gene TRBV9 combines with J gene TRBJ2-7; 12 bases are a match to TRBD1. Germline CDR1 is SGDLS and CDR2 is YYNGEE. V lost 3 bases to trimming and J lost 4 bases; unmatched junction nucleotides: 5. CDR3 length: 15 amino acids. The CDR3 DNA sequence: TGTGCCAGCAGCGGCGGGGGACAGGGGGCTTACGAGCAGTACTTC. It specifies CASSGGGQGAYEQYF.

The rearrangement links TRBV18 to TRBJ2-5, with a tentative D call TRBD2 (7 bases). CDR1 is KGHSH, CDR2 LQKENI, per germline. V lost 1 base and J 4 bases, leaving 13 bases between the germline ends. The CDR3 consists of 15 residues. Here the CDR3 reads CASSPRGGVRETQYF. DNA of the CDR3: TGTGCCAGCTCACCACGGGGGGGCGTCAGAGAGACCCAGTACTTC. The full variable domain, rest sourced from reference TRBV18 and TRBJ2-5, is NAGVMQNPRHLVRRRGQEARLRCSPMKGHSHVYWYRQLPEEGLKFMVYLQKENIIDESGMPKERFSAEFPKEGPSILRIQQVVRGDSAAYFCASSPRGGVRETQYFGPGTRLLVL.

This clone turned up a few times. The chain couples TRBV30 to TRBJ1-1, with a possible D match to TRBD1 (6 bases). Germline CDR1 and CDR2: GTSNPN and SVGIG (reference sequence). The V end was cut by 5 bases, the J end by 4 bases, with 11 bases between. The CDR3 has 12 amino acids. The CDR3 DNA reads TGTGCCTGGGTTGGACAGTTCACTGAAGCTTTCTTT. The encoded protein is CAWVGQFTEAFF.

The rearrangement links TRBV7-9 to TRBJ2-7; 7 bases map to TRBD1. The V gene end was trimmed by 4 bases and the J gene end by 0 bases; junction bases not matched to a gene: 3. This CDR3 is 14 amino acids long. The germline gives CDR1 SEHNR, CDR2 FQNEAQ (reference sequence). CDR3 nucleotide sequence: TGTGCCAGCAGCTCGACAGGGCTCTCCTACGAGCAGTACTTC. This gives the protein CASSSTGLSYEQYF.

Only one count was recorded for this clone. This sequence joins TRBV10-3 and TRBJ1-2; perhaps TRBD1 as D (5 bases). The V end lost 2 bases, the J end lost 3 bases, and 13 bases lay between the germline ends. The germline V gene encodes CDR1 ENHRY and CDR2 SYGVKD. This CDR3 contains 15 residues. The CDR3 nucleotides read TGTGCCATCAGTGAGCGCAGGGTACGGGACTATGGCTACACCTTC. Translating it yields CAISERRVRDYGYTF.

Only one count was recorded for this clone. The chain links TRBV7-2 to TRBJ1-4; D is unclear. V lost 3 bases and J lost 7, with 9 bases in between. Germline V gene lookup returns CDR1 SGHTA and CDR2 FQGNSA. This CDR3 is built from 13 residues. The chain's CDR3 is CASSLARGEKLFF. The CDR3 DNA reads as TGTGCCAGCAGCTTGGCCCGTGGTGAAAAACTGTTTTTT.

The chain combines TRBV7-2 with TRBJ1-1; 12 bases agree with TRBD1. The CDR3 is 16 residues long. In germline, CDR1 is SGHTA, CDR2 FQGNSA. With 5 bases clipped from V and 13 bases from J, the junction kept 17 bases outside the gene matches. CDR3 nucleotides: TGTGCCAGCAGCAAACTCCCGGGACAGGGGGCGCGACGGGGTTTCTTT. As protein: CASSKLPGQGARRGFF.

The chain has TRBV27 and TRBJ2-1, with D tentatively TRBD2 (6 bases). V dropped 2 bases and J dropped 4 bases, with 12 bases sitting between them. CDR3 length: 15 residues. The germline CDR1 and CDR2 sequences are MNHEY and SMNVEV (reference sequence). Here the CDR3 DNA reads TGTGCCAGCAGTTTAATGCGGGGCCGTTACAATGAGCAGTTCTTC. It translates to CASSLMRGRYNEQFF.

The chain combines TRBV19 with TRBJ2-1; 7 bases are shared with TRBD1. The CDR3 sequence is 15 residues long. Looked up from germline, CDR1 is LNHDA and CDR2 is SQIVND (reference sequence). V was pared by 5 bases and J by 2 bases, with 6 bases of the junction left unmatched. The CDR3 region has the DNA TGTGCCAGTAGTCAGAGGACAGGAGCCTACAATGAGCAGTTCTTC. It translates to CASSQRTGAYNEQFF.